This T cell receptor beta chain stems from a study of shared clonotypes between healthy human individuals. Study in general: A couple of women and a few men aged 18 to 49 made up the donors. Three CD4 naive, three CD4 memory, two CD8 naive and one CD8 memory plate were used per donor.

This CDR3 is 15 amino acids long. V lost 5 bases and J lost 4; bases outside the gene matches: 8. Germline assignment: CDR1 MDHEN and CDR2 SYDVKM. Each cell subset's genomic DNA was divided evenly among several immunoSEQ plates. The method was immunoSEQ multiplex PCR; TCRdb's version includes in-frame clones alone and lacks a portion of them. The profile shows around 700,000 clones, about three quarters of them singletons. The sequence derives from a woman aged 25 to 45 in good health. The chain carries TRBV28 and TRBJ2-3, with 8 nucleotides matching TRBD2. The sample was memory CD4+ T cells sorted from blood. As for subset: CD45RA-negative fraction. The CDR3 DNA follows: TGTGCCAGCAGTCCCCATAGCGGGACCCCAGATACGCAGTATTTT. Translated: CASSPHSGTPDTQYF.